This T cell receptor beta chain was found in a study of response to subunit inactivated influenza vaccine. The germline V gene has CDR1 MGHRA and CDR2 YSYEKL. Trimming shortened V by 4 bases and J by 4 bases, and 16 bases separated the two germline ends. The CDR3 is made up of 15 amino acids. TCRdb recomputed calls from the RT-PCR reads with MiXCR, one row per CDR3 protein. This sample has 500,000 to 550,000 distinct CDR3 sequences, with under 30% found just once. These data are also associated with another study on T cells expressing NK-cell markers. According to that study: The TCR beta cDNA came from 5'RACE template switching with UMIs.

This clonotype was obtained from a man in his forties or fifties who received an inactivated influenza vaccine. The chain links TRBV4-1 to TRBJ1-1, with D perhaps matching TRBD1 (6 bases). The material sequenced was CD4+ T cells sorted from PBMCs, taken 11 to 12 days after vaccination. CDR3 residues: CASSLPGGGPTEAFF. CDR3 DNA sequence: TGCGCCAGCAGCCTCCCGGGGGGGGGGCCCACTGAAGCTTTCTTT.